The source of this TCR beta chain is a study of T cell repertoires and Cas9 in healthy adults (dated by TCRdb to the late 2010s). A note on the overall study: SpCas9-reactive T cells were characterized for multi-effector potency, cytotoxicity and lineage determination within the CD4 and CD8 compartments. Preexisting T cell immunity against the Streptococcus pyogenes Cas9 nuclease (SpCas9) used in CRISPR gene editing was examined in the study.

V is cut by 4 bases and J by 1 base, and the space between the germline ends is 10 bases. Taken from cysteine to phenylalanine, the CDR3 has 14 residues. The CDR3 DNA has 42 bases and is translated from base 1. The germline V gene provides CDR1 MNHEY and CDR2 SVGAGI. General findings and caveats noted by the study authors: Proliferation and function of SpCas9-reactive effector T cells were reported to be mitigated in vitro by SpCas9-reactive regulatory T cells.

Healthy humans served as the donors. This clone has only one observation. This receptor's antigen is unknown. Within one base of it there is no much larger clone, and no base qualities were kept. Libraries were built with the immunoSEQ multiplex PCR assay. The immuneACCESS repertoire file appears here via TCRdb, limited to in-frame rearrangements. These files lack a portion of the clones; in checked studies, under half of the deficit traces to unresolved V genes, and the cause of the others is not known. This sample holds tens of thousands of clones; 85% to 95% were observed only once. The ten biggest clones cover roughly 0.76% of the sample.

This receptor chain uses TRBV6-5 and TRBJ2-5, with TRBD1 as a weak D call on 5 bases. What was sequenced was CD4+ effector T cells (CD127+, CD25-, CD137-, CD154-) from PBMCs; culture status not recorded. The receptor comes from a human donor in good health. The CDR3 corresponds to CASSSLRGQETQYF. The sequence in DNA is TGTGCCAGCAGTTCGTTAAGGGGCCAAGAGACCCAGTACTTC.